This T cell receptor beta chain was captured in a study of T cell clonality in common variable immunodeficiency. Sequencing used immunoSEQ multiplex PCR; TCRdb keeps in-frame clones, though not all of them. The record shows 25,000 to 35,000 clones for this sample, with no singletons present. The table lists this clone with many counts. The CDR3 extends 3 residues past the end of the read, so its final part is completed from the germline J gene. V dropped 4 bases and J dropped 0 bases, with 4 bases sitting between them. Germline V lookup: CDR1 SGHTA, CDR2 FQGTGA. This CDR3 has 13 residues. The source material was peripheral blood mononuclear cells. The TCR comes from a person aged 18 to 70 in good health. The chain recombines TRBV7-3 with TRBJ1-3, with D uncertain. The CDR3 region is CASSSDSGNTIYF. The part of the CDR3 DNA that was read is TGTGCCAGCAGCTCAGACTCTGGAAACACC.